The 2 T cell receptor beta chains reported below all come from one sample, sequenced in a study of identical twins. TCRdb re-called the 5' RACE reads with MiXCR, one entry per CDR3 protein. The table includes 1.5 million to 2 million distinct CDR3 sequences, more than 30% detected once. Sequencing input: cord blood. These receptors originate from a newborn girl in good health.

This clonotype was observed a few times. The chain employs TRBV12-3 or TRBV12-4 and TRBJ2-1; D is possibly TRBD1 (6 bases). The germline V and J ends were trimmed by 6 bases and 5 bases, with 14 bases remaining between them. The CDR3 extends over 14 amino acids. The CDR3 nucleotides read TGTGCCAGCAGCCTTGACAGGACCAACAATGAGCAGTTCTTC. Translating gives CASSLDRTNNEQFF.

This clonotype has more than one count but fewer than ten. The CDR3 loop reads CASSQDNGGSTDTQYF. In nucleotides, the CDR3 is TGTGCCAGCAGCCAAGATAACGGGGGAAGCACAGATACGCAGTATTTT. This chain uses TRBV4-2 with TRBJ2-3; tentatively, D is TRBD2 (6 bases). V was cut by 0 bases and J by 0 bases, with 10 bases left in between. CDR3 length equals 16 residues. In germline, CDR1 is LGHNA, CDR2 YNFKEQ.